This TCR beta chain was captured in a study of blood T cell repertoires in COVID-19. Whole-study context: The United States, Italy and Spain were the sources of the acute and convalescent COVID-19 samples. The cDNA or gDNA used as material had been derived from T cells, B-cell-depleted T cells, or PBMCs.

The CDR3 has 14 residues. The ends lost 7 bases at V and 2 bases at J; junction bases unmatched: 3. CDR1 and CDR2 from the germline V gene are SGHRS and YFSETQ. Produced via immunoSEQ multiplex PCR; TCRdb's table is partial and in-frame only. The table shows fewer than 300,000 clones, with roughly 91% occurring only once. The sample consisted of peripheral blood. The J gene is TRBJ2-3, the V gene TRBV5-1; 11 positions agree with TRBD2. This TCR was sampled from a woman in her 40s who had recovered from COVID-19. The CDR3 DNA is TGCGCCAGCCGACTAGCGGGGCCCACAGATACGCAGTATTTT. Translated, it gives CASRLAGPTDTQYF.